Presented here are 27 T cell receptor beta chains from one specimen sequenced in a study of blood T cell repertoires in COVID-19. Sequencing was performed with immunoSEQ multiplex PCR; in TCRdb, only in-frame clones are kept and a portion is missing. The sample gives 85,000 to 100,000 clones, roughly four fifths of which show up once; more than 4% is in the top ten. Specimen: peripheral blood. The receptors here all came from a man older than 75 with COVID-19, enrolled during active disease.

This chain links TRBV28 with TRBJ2-4, with TRBD2 as a possible D gene (7 bases). Germline V gene sequence: CDR1 MDHEN, CDR2 SYDVKM. The CDR3 is made up of 16 amino acids. The ends were cut back, 5 bases at V and 6 bases at J, with 20 bases in the middle. The CDR3 DNA is TGTGCCAGCAGTGGCCTAGGTGCGGGGGCTTTAAACATTCAGTACTTC. It codes for CASSGLGAGALNIQYF.

DNA of the CDR3: TGTGCCAGCAGCCGGGACAGGGACTCTGGCTACACCTTC. Protein product: CASSRDRDSGYTF. The chain uses TRBV7-3 and TRBJ1-2; 9 positions match TRBD1. This CDR3 is 13 amino acids long. Germline CDR1 is SGHTA and CDR2 is FQGTGA. V lost 5 bases and J lost 7; bases outside the gene matches: 5. Full variable domain (missing parts from reference TRBV7-3 and TRBJ1-2): GAGVSQTPSNKVTEKGKYVELRCDPISGHTALYWYRQSLGQGPEFLIYFQGTGAADDSGLPNDRFFAVRPEGSVSTLKIQRTERGDSAVYLCASSRDRDSGYTFGSGTRLTVV.

V and J are TRBV6-5 and TRBJ2-1; D is ambiguous. This CDR3 has 15 amino acids. Per germline, CDR1 MNHEY and CDR2 SVGAGI. The V end lost 6 bases, the J end lost 4 bases, and 16 bases lay between the germline ends. The CDR3 DNA reads TGTGCCAGCAGGGCAGTGAGACTCCAGTACAATGAGCAGTTCTTC. Translated, it gives CASRAVRLQYNEQFF.

This sequence joins TRBV6-1 and TRBJ1-2; D uncertain. The V gene's germline CDR1 is MNHNS and CDR2 SASEGT. The CDR3 consists of 16 residues. The V and J ends lost 4 bases and 0 bases respectively, with 15 bases between them. As DNA, the CDR3 is TGTGCCAGCAGTGCCCGAGGGTCCGGCGCTAACTATGGCTACACCTTC. This gives the protein CASSARGSGANYGYTF.

The chain employs TRBV30 and TRBJ1-6; 7 bases are a match to TRBD1. Germline values: CDR1 GTSNPN, CDR2 SVGIG (reference sequence). The CDR3 totals 13 residues. Trimming removed 1 base from V and 12 bases from J; junction bases left unmatched: 6. This CDR3 reads CAWSGGQRGPLHF. The CDR3 bases are TGTGCCTGGAGTGGGGGACAGAGGGGACCCCTCCACTTT.

This clone was picked up one time. This chain joins TRBV18 and TRBJ1-1; perhaps TRBD1 as D (6 bases). Germline V gives CDR1 KGHSH, CDR2 LQKENI. V lost 3 bases, J lost 1 base, and 12 bases lay in between. The CDR3 sequence is 15 residues long. The CDR3 spells CASSPGMGANTEAFF. CDR3 in DNA: TGTGCCAGCTCACCTGGGATGGGGGCGAACACTGAAGCTTTCTTT.

The V gene is TRBV18, the J gene TRBJ2-5, with D possibly matching TRBD1 (5 bases). CDR1 and CDR2 from the germline V gene are KGHSH and LQKENI. Trimming stripped 7 bases from V and 2 bases from J, with 11 bases between. This CDR3 has 13 amino acids. The CDR3 coding sequence is TGTGCCAGCTTCGACAGCGTACAAGAGACCCAGTACTTC. Residues: CASFDSVQETQYF.

CDR3 DNA sequence: TGCAGTGCCCAGACAGGGTACGAGCAGTACTTC. Its translation is CSAQTGYEQYF. The chain couples TRBV20-1 to TRBJ2-7; 7 bases match TRBD1. The CDR3 is 11 amino acids. Trimming removed 6 bases from V and 4 bases from J; junction bases left unmatched: 3. Germline-derived CDR1 and CDR2 are DFQATT and SNEGSKA (reference sequence).

V usage is TRBV7-2 and J usage is TRBJ2-7; 8 bases agree with TRBD1. The CDR3 is 15 amino acids. From germline, CDR1 is SGHTA and CDR2 FQGNSA. Trimming removed 1 base from V and 2 bases from J; junction bases left unmatched: 4. CDR3 DNA sequence: TGTGCCAGCAGCTTAGTTGGGACAGGTCCCTACGAGCAGTACTTC. Translating gives CASSLVGTGPYEQYF. Drawing the rest from reference TRBV7-2 and TRBJ2-7, the complete variable domain is GAGVSQSPSNKVTEKGKDVELRCDPISGHTALYWYRQSLGQGLEFLIYFQGNSAPDKSGLPSDRFSAERTGGSVSTLTIQRTQQEDSAVYLCASSLVGTGPYEQYFGPGTRLTVT.

The V call is TRBV2, the J call TRBJ2-2; the D is unclear. The V gene lost 2 bases and the J gene lost 4 bases, with 8 bases spanning the gap. The CDR3 runs 14 residues. Looked up from germline, CDR1 is SNHLY and CDR2 is FYNNEI. The CDR3 here is CASSEKPGTGELFF. CDR3 nucleotides: TGTGCCAGCAGTGAAAAGCCAGGCACCGGGGAGCTGTTTTTT.

This clone was detected once. V usage is TRBV13 and J usage is TRBJ2-3, with D perhaps TRBD2 (5 bases). Deletions cut 1 base from V and 0 bases from J, with 14 bases between. CDR3 size: 17 residues. CDR1 is PRHDT and CDR2 is FYEKMQ in the germline V gene (reference sequence). CDR3 coding DNA: TGTGCCAGCAGCTTAGTCTGGGCTAGCACTAGCACAGATACGCAGTATTTT. Its protein is CASSLVWASTSTDTQYF. The variable domain in full, completed from reference TRBV13 and TRBJ2-3, reads AAGVIQSPRHLIKEKRETATLKCYPIPRHDTVYWYQQGPGQDPQFLISFYEKMQSDKGSIPDRFSAQQFSDYHSELNMSSLELGDSALYFCASSLVWASTSTDTQYFGPGTRLTVL.

V usage is TRBV25-1 and J usage is TRBJ2-5; D may be TRBD2 (5 bases). There are 13 residues in the CDR3. Germline loops: CDR1 MGHDK, CDR2 SYGVNS. The CDR3, as DNA: TGTGCTTCCGGAGGCAGGATTAAGGAGACCCAGTACTTC. Amino acid sequence: CASGGRIKETQYF.

J is TRBJ1-6 and V is TRBV5-4; 9 nucleotides line up with TRBD1. Looked up from germline, CDR1 is SGHNT and CDR2 is YYREEE (reference sequence). The junction had 5 bases not matched to a gene; V was cut back by 3 bases and J by 7 bases. This CDR3 is 15 amino acids long. The CDR3 sequence: CASSSGQGLNSPLHF. CDR3 bases: TGTGCCAGCAGCTCGGGACAGGGTCTCAATTCACCCCTCCACTTT. The full variable domain, its missing parts supplied by reference TRBV5-4 and TRBJ1-6, is ETGVTQSPTHLIKTRGQQVTLRCSSQSGHNTVSWYQQALGQGPQFIFQYYREEENGRGNFPPRFSGLQFPNYSSELNVNALELDDSALYLCASSSGQGLNSPLHFGNGTRLTVT.

This clone has just a few counts. This chain links TRBV27 with TRBJ2-7; no firm D call. Trimming removed 2 bases at V and 3 bases at J, with 8 bases between. Looked up from germline, CDR1 is MNHEY and CDR2 is SMNVEV (reference sequence). The length of the CDR3 is 13 residues. DNA for the CDR3: TGTGCCAGCAGTTTAGGCAGGAACTACGAGCAGTACTTC. The encoded protein is CASSLGRNYEQYF.

The gene calls are TRBV7-3 and TRBJ2-6; possibly TRBD1 for D (6 bases). V lost 5 bases to trimming and J lost 0 bases, with 14 bases between them. The V gene's germline CDR1 is SGHTA and CDR2 FQGTGA. This CDR3 comprises 17 residues. CDR3: CASSPATGFSGANVLTF. CDR3 DNA sequence: TGTGCCAGCAGCCCAGCCACAGGGTTCTCTGGGGCCAACGTCCTGACTTTC.

The CDR3: CASSFYDRAGGYTF. In nucleotides, the CDR3 is TGTGCCAGCAGTTTCTACGACAGGGCGGGTGGCTACACCTTC. The chain couples TRBV27 to TRBJ1-2; 7 bases are shared with TRBD1. Germline CDR1 is MNHEY and CDR2 is SMNVEV (reference sequence). The CDR3 has 14 residues. Trimming took 3 bases from V and 7 from J; bases not matched to a gene: 8.

This rearrangement joins TRBV7-6 to TRBJ2-7, with 10 bases that match TRBD2. V lost 5 bases, J lost 3 bases, and 7 bases stayed unmatched. The germline CDR1 and CDR2 sequences are SGHVS and FNYEAQ. This CDR3 region has 15 residues. The DNA of the CDR3 is TGTGCCAGCAGCCCCCCCCTAGCGGGAGACTACGAGCAGTACTTC. Its protein product is CASSPPLAGDYEQYF.

The rearrangement joins TRBV11-2 to TRBJ2-3; possible D gene TRBD2, 5 bases. This CDR3 region has 14 residues. Between the trimmed V and J ends, which lost 3 bases and 0 bases, there was a span of 7 bases. Germline V gene data show CDR1 as SGHAT and CDR2 as FQNNGV. The CDR3 nucleotides are TGTGCCAGCAGCTTTTCGGGAAGCACAGATACGCAGTATTTT. Encoded protein: CASSFSGSTDTQYF.

This sequence joins TRBV6-6 and TRBJ1-4; 9 bases line up with TRBD1. The germline V gene has CDR1 MNHNY and CDR2 SVGAGI (reference sequence). V dropped 5 bases and J dropped 5; count of bases not matched to a gene: 6. The CDR3 has 15 residues. The CDR3, as DNA: TGTGCCAGCAGTAACCCAGGGACAGGGAATGAAAAACTGTTTTTT. Its protein product is CASSNPGTGNEKLFF.

This clone was observed a few times. The chain joins TRBV21-1 to TRBJ2-1; the table's D gene call, TRBD1, was not cross checked with the DNA. TRBV21-1 is shown as a pseudogene. CDR3 length equals 15 residues. The CDR3 sequence is CATGGYRGDYNEQFF. The CDR3 DNA reads TGTGCCACTGGGGGTTACAGGGGCGACTACAATGAGCAGTTCTTC.

The V gene is TRBV5-1, the J gene TRBJ1-2; the match to TRBD1 covers 8 bases. J gave up 6 bases and V 3 bases, and 7 bases lay outside the gene matches. Per the germline V gene, CDR1 is SGHRS and CDR2 is YFSETQ. The CDR3 has 14 residues. CDR3 loop: CASSSDRGWDGYTF. The CDR3 bases are TGCGCCAGCAGCTCCGACAGGGGATGGGATGGCTACACCTTC.

The chain employs TRBV11-2 and TRBJ2-2, with TRBD2 identical over 11 bases. Germline V CDR1 and CDR2: SGHAT, FQNNGV. Trimming at V came to 1 base and at J to 7 bases, leaving 11 bases not matched to a gene. The CDR3 has 18 amino acids. The CDR3 is CASSLVAGGPIDVGELFF. Here the CDR3 DNA reads TGTGCCAGCAGCTTAGTAGCGGGAGGGCCTATTGATGTCGGGGAGCTGTTTTTT.

The chain joins TRBV7-8 to TRBJ1-5, with D hard to call. CDR3 size: 15 residues. The V end was cut by 1 base, the J end by 3 bases, with 10 bases between. CDR1 is SGHVS and CDR2 is FQNEAQ in the germline V gene. The CDR3 region has the DNA TGTGCCAGCAGCTTAGGTCGAGGGAACAATCAGCCCCAGCATTTT. Translation: CASSLGRGNNQPQHF.

This clone was found once. As DNA, the CDR3 is TGTGCCTGGAGGACGACAGGAATTAGCAATCAGCCCCAGCATTTT. Its protein product is CAWRTTGISNQPQHF. The J gene is TRBJ1-5, the V gene TRBV30; TRBD1 might be the D (6 bases). Germline values: CDR1 GTSNPN, CDR2 SVGIG (reference sequence). This CDR3 has 15 residues. Trimming removed 3 bases at V and 0 bases at J, with 12 bases between. Full variable domain (outside the CDR3, taken from reference TRBV30 and TRBJ1-5): SQTIHQWPATLVQPVGSPLSLECTVEGTSNPNLYWYRQAAGRGLQLLFYSVGIGQISSEVPQNLSASRPQDRQFILSSKKLLLSDSGFYLCAWRTTGISNQPQHFGDGTRLSIL.

This clone was detected a few times. V usage is TRBV18 and J usage is TRBJ2-7; D uncertain. Germline CDR1 and CDR2: KGHSH and LQKENI. This CDR3 contains 15 residues. V lost 2 bases and J 3 bases, leaving 14 bases between the germline ends. Here the CDR3 reads CASSPTTVRDYEQYF. The CDR3 bases are TGTGCCAGCTCACCAACAACAGTGAGAGACTACGAGCAGTACTTC. The full variable domain, rest sourced from reference TRBV18 and TRBJ2-7, is NAGVMQNPRHLVRRRGQEARLRCSPMKGHSHVYWYRQLPEEGLKFMVYLQKENIIDESGMPKERFSAEFPKEGPSILRIQQVVRGDSAAYFCASSPTTVRDYEQYFGPGTRLTVT.

The V and J genes are TRBV2 and TRBJ2-2; tentatively, D is TRBD1 (6 bases). Per germline, CDR1 SNHLY and CDR2 FYNNEI. V lost 5 bases and J 5 bases, leaving 9 bases between the germline ends. The CDR3 spans 13 residues. The CDR3 loop is CASSMTGTGELFF. The CDR3 coding sequence is TGTGCCAGCAGTATGACAGGAACCGGGGAGCTGTTTTTT.

This CDR3 reads CSVSSAEAFF. The CDR3 DNA follows: TGCAGCGTCTCTTCCGCTGAAGCTTTCTTT. The chain is built from TRBV29-1 and TRBJ1-1; D remains ambiguous. V lost 6 bases to trimming and J lost 6 bases, with 8 bases between them. Germline loops: CDR1 SQVTM, CDR2 ANQGSEA. This CDR3 comprises 10 residues.